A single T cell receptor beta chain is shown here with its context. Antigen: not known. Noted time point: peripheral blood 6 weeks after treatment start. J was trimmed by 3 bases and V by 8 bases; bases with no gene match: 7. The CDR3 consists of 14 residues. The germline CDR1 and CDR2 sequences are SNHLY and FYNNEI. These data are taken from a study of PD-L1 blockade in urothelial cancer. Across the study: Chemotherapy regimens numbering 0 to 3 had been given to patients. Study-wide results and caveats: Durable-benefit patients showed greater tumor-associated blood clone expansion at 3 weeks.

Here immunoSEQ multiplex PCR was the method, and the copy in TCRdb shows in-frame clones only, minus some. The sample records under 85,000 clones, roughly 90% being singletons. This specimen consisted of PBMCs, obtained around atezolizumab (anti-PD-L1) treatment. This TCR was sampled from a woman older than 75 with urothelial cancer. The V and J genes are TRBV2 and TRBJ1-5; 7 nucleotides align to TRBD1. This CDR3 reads CASHKDRPNQPQHF. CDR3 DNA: TGTGCCAGCCATAAGGACAGGCCCAATCAGCCCCAGCATTTT.